This is a list of T cell receptor beta chains from one sample in a study of early T cells in non-severe SARS-CoV-2 infection. TCRdb ran MiXCR on the 5' RACE reads and lists one entry per CDR3 protein. The sample lists about 40,000 distinct CDR3 sequences, approximately 4.8% occurring once. The source material was whole blood. The receptors shown here come from an adult who was a healthcare worker with PCR-confirmed SARS-CoV-2 infection or an uninfected control (not recorded which). CDR3s include the opening cysteine and the closing phenylalanine or tryptophan. D genes are given only for firm matches. Only some rows state a clone size, as once, few, many or a class for expanded clones.

v_call	j_call	clone_size	d_call	cdr3_nt	cdr3_aa
TRBV6-6	TRBJ1-5	many	NA	TGTGCCAGCAGAGATAGGGAGCCCCAGCATTTT	CASRDREPQHF
TRBV12-3/TRBV12-4	TRBJ2-2	many	NA	TGTGCCAGCAGTGGAGGGTGGAACACCGGGGAGCTGTTTTTT	CASSGGWNTGELFF
TRBV10-1	TRBJ2-2	many	TRBD2	TGCGCCAGCAGGGTCCCGCCCCAGCGGGGGAACACCGGGGAGCTGTTTTTT	CASRVPPQRGNTGELFF
TRBV4-1	TRBJ2-1	many	TRBD2	TGCGCCAGCAGCCGGGTGACTAGCGGGGGACGGACAAACAATGAGCAGTTCTTC	CASSRVTSGGRTNNEQFF
TRBV10-3	TRBJ2-5	many	TRBD2	TGTGCCATCAGTGACCCAGCGGGAGGGGTGGAGACCCAGTACTTC	CAISDPAGGVETQYF
TRBV5-1	TRBJ2-1	many	TRBD1	TGCGCCAGCAGCCCGGATTCAGGGGGATCCTACAATGAGCAGTTCTTC	CASSPDSGGSYNEQFF
TRBV7-9	TRBJ2-7	few	TRBD1	TGTGCCAGCAGCTCGGACAGGGAATCCTACGAGCAGTACTTC	CASSSDRESYEQYF
TRBV28	TRBJ2-7	NA	NA	TGTGCCAGCAGTGCCTTTAGGGGAAGCTCCTACGAGCAGTACTTC	CASSAFRGSSYEQYF
TRBV12-3/TRBV12-4	TRBJ2-6	many	TRBD1	TGTGCCAGCACCTGGACAGGGGGGTCTGGGGCCAACGTCCTGACTTTC	CASTWTGGSGANVLTF
TRBV25-1	TRBJ2-3	NA	TRBD1	TGTGCCAGCAGTGAGACAGGGACAGATACGCAGTATTTT	CASSETGTDTQYF
TRBV28	TRBJ1-5	many	NA	TGTGCCAGCAGTTTAGGTGGAGATATGGGGCAGCCCCAGCATTTT	CASSLGGDMGQPQHF
TRBV7-2	TRBJ2-3	few	TRBD2	TGTGCCAGCAGCCCGGGGGGGACTAGCACAGATACGCAGTATTTT	CASSPGGTSTDTQYF
TRBV20-1	TRBJ2-4	NA	TRBD2	TGCAGTGCAGGTCCTAGCGGGACTGCCAAAAACATTCAGTACTTC	CSAGPSGTAKNIQYF
TRBV11-2	TRBJ2-6	many	NA	TGTGCCAGCAGCTTATATTCGGGGTCCGGGGCCAACGTCCTGACTTTC	CASSLYSGSGANVLTF
TRBV3-1	TRBJ1-1	many	NA	TGTGCCAGCAGCCAAGTCGGTCCGGGCCGATTGGACACTGAAGCTTTCTTT	CASSQVGPGRLDTEAFF
TRBV29-1	TRBJ2-5	few	TRBD1	TGCAGCGTTGAAGACTTGGACAGGGGGCTTGAGACCCAGTACTTC	CSVEDLDRGLETQYF
TRBV7-9	TRBJ2-7	few	NA	TGTGCCAGCAGCTTAGTAGGGGACGCCTACGAGCAGTACTTC	CASSLVGDAYEQYF
TRBV3-1	TRBJ2-1	NA	NA	TGTGCCAGCAGCCAAGATCTGCAGGCTGAGCAGTTCTTC	CASSQDLQAEQFF
TRBV30	TRBJ2-2	NA	TRBD1	TGTGCCTGGAGTCCAAGACAGGGGATAAACACCGGGGAGCTGTTTTTT	CAWSPRQGINTGELFF
TRBV20-1	TRBJ1-6	few	NA	TGCAGTGCTAGTGTAGGGCGAGATAATTCACCCCTCCACTTT	CSASVGRDNSPLHF
TRBV29-1	TRBJ1-2	few	NA	TGCAGCGTTGAAGGTTCACGGGGAGAGTATGGCTACACCTTC	CSVEGSRGEYGYTF
TRBV30	TRBJ2-7	many	TRBD2	TGTGCCTGGAGGCGGGGGGGACCCTCCTACGAGCAGTACTTC	CAWRRGGPSYEQYF
TRBV5-1	TRBJ1-6	many	NA	TGCGCCAGCAGCTCAGGGAGAGAGGATTCACCCCTCCACTTT	CASSSGREDSPLHF
TRBV28	TRBJ2-5	many	TRBD2	TGTGCCAGCAGTACTCCCGGGACTAGCTCAGGGACCCAGTACTTC	CASSTPGTSSGTQYF
TRBV28	TRBJ1-2	NA	TRBD1	TGTGCCAGCAGCTTACCCGGGACAGGGAGGCATGGCTACACCTTC	CASSLPGTGRHGYTF
TRBV20-1	TRBJ1-2	medium-sized	NA	TGCAGTGCTTCCCCGCCCGCGGCAGGGCTACGTGGCTACACCTTC	CSASPPAAGLRGYTF
TRBV27	TRBJ2-7	few	NA	TGTGCCAGCGGAATAAGCTCCTACGAGCAGTACTTC	CASGISSYEQYF
TRBV28	TRBJ1-1	NA	NA	TGTGCCAGCAGCCCCCGGGGGGAGCTCCAGAACACTGAAGCTTTCTTT	CASSPRGELQNTEAFF
TRBV3-1	TRBJ1-2	NA	NA	TGTGCCAGCAGCCACCGGGCCCCTCGAGGTGACTATGGCTACACCTTC	CASSHRAPRGDYGYTF
TRBV21-1	TRBJ1-5	few	NA	TGTGCCAGCAGCAAAGTTGGTTTCGGGCAGCCCCAGCATTTT	CASSKVGFGQPQHF
TRBV20-1	TRBJ2-2	few	TRBD2	TGCAGTGCTAGAACCGGGAGGCAGAACACCGGGGAGCTGTTTTTT	CSARTGRQNTGELFF
TRBV5-1	TRBJ2-7	NA	NA	TGCGCCAGCAGAGTGATGGGGAGCTCCTACGAGCAGTACTTC	CASRVMGSSYEQYF
TRBV6-1	TRBJ1-5	many	TRBD1	TGTGCCAGCAGCGGGGGGGACAGCGTCAATCAGCCCCAGCATTTT	CASSGGDSVNQPQHF
TRBV11-2	TRBJ1-3	medium-sized	NA	TGTGCCAGCAGCTTAGAGCGGGGGCCAGTGGGGAACACCATATATTTT	CASSLERGPVGNTIYF
TRBV7-2	TRBJ1-6	NA	NA	TGTGCCAGCAGCGGAGGGCAGTCCAATTCACCCCTCCACTTT	CASSGGQSNSPLHF
TRBV11-2	TRBJ1-1	many	NA	TGTGCCAGCAGCTTAGGGCAGATCACTGAAGCTTTCTTT	CASSLGQITEAFF
TRBV30	TRBJ1-2	many	NA	TGTGCCTGGAGTGCAGAGACTGTTGTGGTTGGCTACACCTTC	CAWSAETVVVGYTF
TRBV27	TRBJ2-7	many	NA	TGTGCCAGCAGTCCCTCGTTAGCGGCCCTCTACGAGCAGTACTTC	CASSPSLAALYEQYF
TRBV9	TRBJ2-1	many	TRBD2	TGTGCCAGCAGCGTCAGCGGGAGTTCCTACAATGAGCAGTTCTTC	CASSVSGSSYNEQFF
TRBV19	TRBJ1-1	few	TRBD1	TGTGCCAGTAGTTGGACAGGGCTGAACACTGAAGCTTTCTTT	CASSWTGLNTEAFF
TRBV7-2	TRBJ2-4	few	TRBD1	TGTGCCAGCAGCCCCGGGACAGGTCTAGCCAAAAACATTCAGTACTTC	CASSPGTGLAKNIQYF
TRBV6-1	TRBJ1-2	NA	TRBD1	TGTGCCAGCAGTGATTGGACAGGGCCGGACTATGGCTACACCTTC	CASSDWTGPDYGYTF
TRBV5-1	TRBJ2-2	many	NA	TGCGCCAGCAGCTTGGGCGGGACGAACACCGGGGAGCTGTTTTTT	CASSLGGTNTGELFF
TRBV5-1	TRBJ2-5	many	NA	TGCGCCAGCAGGCCGGGGGCGCAATTTCAAGAGACCCAGTACTTC	CASRPGAQFQETQYF
TRBV30	TRBJ2-4	many	NA	TGTGCCTGGAAACAGGAACCCAAAAACATTCAGTACTTC	CAWKQEPKNIQYF
TRBV7-8	TRBJ2-2	many	NA	TGTGCCAGCAGCTTACGGCAGGGTCGGGGGGAGCTGTTTTTT	CASSLRQGRGELFF
TRBV29-1	TRBJ2-1	many	NA	TGCAGCGTTGGGGCTAGCGGGTCAGGGGGAACCTACAATGAGCAGTTCTTC	CSVGASGSGGTYNEQFF
TRBV12-3/TRBV12-4	TRBJ1-1	NA	NA	TGTGCCAGCAGTTCGGGTTGGGGGAGCACTGAAGCTTTCTTT	CASSSGWGSTEAFF
TRBV29-1	TRBJ1-2	once	NA	TGCAGCGTTGGAGGGCCGCCTAACTATGGCTACACCTTC	CSVGGPPNYGYTF
TRBV5-1	TRBJ1-1	many	NA	TGCGCCAGCAGTTTCGAACAGGGATTTGACACTGAAGCTTTCTTT	CASSFEQGFDTEAFF
TRBV18	TRBJ1-4	few	TRBD1	TGTGCCAGCTCACCACTCAGGGGGCCGGATGAAAAACTGTTTTTT	CASSPLRGPDEKLFF